Detailed here is one T cell receptor beta chain. No antigen is known for it. The data derive from a study of Tregs in tolerant kidney transplant recipients. The protocol was immunoSEQ multiplex PCR, while the TCRdb copy is restricted to in-frame clones and leaves out a portion. There are 200,000 to 300,000 clones in the sample; about 80% occur only once, and approximately 0.69% lies in the top ten. This CDR3 spans 15 amino acids. Deletions cut 6 bases from V and 0 bases from J, with 9 bases between. Germline CDR1 is LNHDA and CDR2 is SQIVND (reference sequence). Unstimulated Tregs (CD4+CD25+CD127-) and CD4+CD25- non-Tregs were sorted from PBMCs. Findings and caveats of the study: Findings come from small patient numbers and require larger validation. Expanding Tregs on activated donor B cells appeared to best identify donor-specific TCRbeta clones.

The sample taken for sequencing was CD4+ T cells from blood. The TCR originated in a human donor in good health. V is TRBV19 and J is TRBJ2-6, with D unclear. The CDR3, as DNA: TGTGCCAGTAGGGACGGTAGCTCTGGGGCCAACGTCCTGACTTTC. It is translated as CASRDGSSGANVLTF.